Below are 13 T cell receptor beta chains sequenced from a single sample in a study of blood T cell repertoires in COVID-19 (dated by TCRdb to the early 2020s). Library prep was done by the immunoSEQ multiplex PCR assay. This is the immuneACCESS table as TCRdb keeps it, with only in-frame sequences that have V and J called. A part of the clones is gone; compared with another copy, unresolved V genes explain less than half, and the rest is unexplained. The sample table contains 200,000 to 250,000 clones; only one count was recorded for approximately 85% of them. The ten largest clones take up roughly 2.6% of the sample. The sample was peripheral blood. The source of these receptors is a man between 50 and 59 years old who had recovered from COVID-19.

A note on this clone: The sample contains more than one DNA sequence encoding this CDR3. The rearrangement joins TRBV7-9 to TRBJ2-3, with 10 nucleotides matching TRBD2. The CDR3 runs 15 residues. From germline, CDR1 is SEHNR and CDR2 FQNEAQ (reference sequence). J lost 1 base, V lost 3 bases, and 1 base had no gene match. DNA for the CDR3: TGTGCCAGCAGCTTGGGGACTAGCGGCACAGATACGCAGTATTTT. Amino acids: CASSLGTSGTDTQYF. Together with reference TRBV7-9 and TRBJ2-3, the CDR3 gives the full variable domain: DTGVSQNPRHKITKRGQNVTFRCDPISEHNRLYWYRQTLGQGPEFLTYFQNEAQLEKSRLLSDRFSAERPKGSFSTLEIQRTEQGDSAMYLCASSLGTSGTDTQYFGPGTRLTVL.

The chain has TRBV14 and TRBJ2-5; D gene uncertain. In germline, CDR1 is SGHDN, CDR2 FVKESK. Trimming removed 2 bases at V and 1 base at J, with 5 bases between. The CDR3 runs 13 residues. CDR3 amino acids: CASSQNSQETQYF. The CDR3 DNA sequence: TGTGCCAGCAGCCAAAACAGCCAAGAGACCCAGTACTTC.

The chain joins TRBV20-1 to TRBJ1-4; 9 bases map to TRBD1. CDR1 DFQATT and CDR2 SNEGSKA come from the germline V gene (reference sequence). J gave up 10 bases and V 3 bases, and 9 bases lay outside the gene matches. The CDR3 spans 14 residues. The CDR3 coding sequence is TGCAGTGCTAGTCTGGGACAGGGCGATGGAAAACTGTTTTTT. It translates to CSASLGQGDGKLFF.

The V gene is TRBV2, the J gene TRBJ2-5; 7 positions agree with TRBD2. The CDR3 covers 14 residues. J gave up 1 base and V 4 bases, and 3 bases lay outside the gene matches. Germline CDR1 reads SNHLY; CDR2 reads FYNNEI. The CDR3 protein is CASSVLAVQETQYF. CDR3 nucleotides: TGTGCCAGCAGTGTGCTAGCGGTCCAAGAGACCCAGTACTTC. Combining the CDR3 with reference TRBV2 and TRBJ2-5 gives the whole variable domain EPEVTQTPSHQVTQMGQEVILRCVPISNHLYFYWYRQILGQKVEFLVSFYNNEISEKSEIFDDQFSVERPDGSNFTLKIRSTKLEDSAMYFCASSVLAVQETQYFGPGTRLLVL.

The genes are TRBV30 and TRBJ1-1, with unresolved D. Germline CDR1 and CDR2: GTSNPN and SVGIG (reference sequence). Deletions cut 3 bases from V and 5 bases from J, with 13 bases between. The CDR3 spans 13 residues. The CDR3 nucleotides are TGTGCCTGGAGCCAAGCGGCGAGGACTGAAGCTTTCTTT. Protein: CAWSQAARTEAFF.

This clone was observed once. The chain combines TRBV29-1 with TRBJ1-2; 8 bases agree with TRBD1. The germline gives CDR1 SQVTM, CDR2 ANQGSEA. The CDR3 has 12 residues. J gave up 3 bases and V 4 bases, and 1 base lay outside the gene matches. The chain's CDR3 is CSVVDRDYGYTF. CDR3 sequence (DNA): TGCAGCGTTGTGGACAGGGACTATGGCTACACCTTC.

V usage is TRBV28 and J usage is TRBJ1-2, with D possibly matching TRBD1 (5 bases). The CDR3 has 14 amino acids. Trimming removed 5 bases at V and 5 bases at J, with 15 bases between. CDR1 is MDHEN, CDR2 SYDVKM, per germline. In DNA, the CDR3 is TGTGCCAGCAGTCGCGGCAGGCCAGGGTATGGCTACACCTTC. This sequence encodes CASSRGRPGYGYTF.

J is TRBJ2-7 and V is TRBV10-3; TRBD1 matches at 12 bases. Germline lookup yields CDR1 ENHRY and CDR2 SYGVKD. The CDR3 is 15 amino acids. The V and J ends lost 4 bases and 6 bases, in that order; junction bases with no gene match: 7. CDR3 in DNA: TGTGCCATCAGTGGGGGGACAGGGGGCGGAGGCGAGCAGTACTTC. Translating gives CAISGGTGGGGEQYF.

The V gene is TRBV5-3, the J gene TRBJ1-6, with 9 positions matching TRBD1. TRBV5-3 is assigned to the ORF class and has an uncertain function. The CDR3 sequence is 14 residues long. Germline trimming cut 4 bases from V and 8 bases from J; bases unmatched to any gene: 4. CDR3 DNA sequence: TGTGCCAGAAGCCCTGACAGGGGGGATTCACCCCTCCACTTT. Protein product: CARSPDRGDSPLHF.

This sequence joins TRBV4-1 and TRBJ2-7; the match to TRBD2 covers 8 bases. After removal of 1 base from V and 4 bases from J, the junction contained 3 bases not matched to a gene. This CDR3 has 14 residues. The germline V gene has CDR1 MGHRA and CDR2 YSYEKL. CDR3 coding DNA: TGCGCCAGCAGCCAAGTGGCTAGCGGGTACGAGCAGTACTTC. Its protein product is CASSQVASGYEQYF.

Notes on this clone: Germline is not matched at one junction end, which may reflect a read error. V and J are TRBV5-6 and TRBJ2-3; 8 nucleotides line up with TRBD2. The germline V gene encodes CDR1 SGHDT and CDR2 YYEEEE. The CDR3 has 16 amino acids. This CDR3 is CASSGRVTSGTDTQYF. In DNA, the CDR3 is TGTGCCAGCAGCGGACGCGTAACTAGCGGCACCGATACGCAGTATTTT.

The chain is built from TRBV4-1 and TRBJ2-2; 14 nucleotides match TRBD2. After removal of 2 bases from V and 5 bases from J, the junction contained 7 bases not matched to a gene. This CDR3 is 18 amino acids long. In germline, CDR1 is MGHRA, CDR2 YSYEKL. The CDR3, as DNA: TGCGCCAGCAGCCAACCGATGGGACTAGCGGGAGTTACCGGGGAGCTGTTTTTT. Its protein product is CASSQPMGLAGVTGELFF.

This rearrangement joins TRBV5-1 to TRBJ2-2; 7 bases agree with TRBD2. V trimming: 1 base; J trimming: 7 bases; junction bases outside the gene matches: 7. The CDR3 has 15 residues. The germline V gene has CDR1 SGHRS and CDR2 YFSETQ. The CDR3 here is CASSLRTRLIGELFF. CDR3 nucleotides: TGCGCCAGCAGCTTGAGGACTAGATTAATCGGGGAGCTGTTTTTT. The variable domain in full, completed from reference TRBV5-1 and TRBJ2-2, reads KAGVTQTPRYLIKTRGQQVTLSCSPISGHRSVSWYQQTPGQGLQFLFEYFSETQRNKGNFPGRFSGRQFSNSRSEMNVSTLELGDSALYLCASSLRTRLIGELFFGEGSRLTVL.